The 17 T cell receptor beta chains below were found in one sample sequenced in a study of T-cell memory formation after mild COVID-19. MiXCR was run by TCRdb on the 5' RACE reads, yielding one entry per CDR3 protein. The sample holds 550,000 to 700,000 distinct CDR3 sequences; about a sixth are singletons and the top ten take around 12%. The sample was PBMCs or a T cell subset sorted from them (not recorded which). The source is an adult woman who had mild COVID-19 (a few samples of this study predate the infection). Cell type and time point are not known.

This clonotype was detected only a few times. The chain has TRBV2 and TRBJ1-4; a weak D match, TRBD1 (5 bases). The CDR3 runs 12 residues. Germline CDR1 is SNHLY and CDR2 is FYNNEI. V shed 7 bases and J shed 15 bases, with 18 bases lying between them. The chain's CDR3 is CASMGERGAVFF. The CDR3 DNA reads TGTGCCAGCATGGGGGAAAGAGGGGCGGTGTTTTTT.

The chain's CDR3 is CASSLPSGKPYEQYF. Written as DNA, the CDR3 is TGTGCCAGCAGCTTACCTAGCGGGAAACCCTACGAGCAGTACTTC. The chain combines TRBV7-9 with TRBJ2-7; 9 bases are shared with TRBD2. This CDR3 contains 15 residues. Germline-derived CDR1 and CDR2 are SEHNR and FQNEAQ (reference sequence). The V gene end was trimmed by 2 bases and the J gene end by 2 bases; junction bases not matched to a gene: 4.

This clonotype was counted between two and nine times. The chain uses TRBV12-3 or TRBV12-4 and TRBJ2-6; maybe TRBD2 (5 bases). This CDR3 is built from 17 residues. The V end was cut by 3 bases, the J end by 2 bases, with 14 bases between. The chain's CDR3 is CASSLRVAGAGANVLTF. The CDR3 coding sequence is TGTGCCAGCAGTTTGAGGGTGGCTGGTGCTGGGGCCAACGTCCTGACTTTC.

The CDR3 loop is CASSRATGAGANEQFF. In nucleotides, the CDR3 is TGTGCCAGTAGTAGGGCCACAGGGGCGGGTGCCAATGAGCAGTTCTTC. This sequence joins TRBV19 and TRBJ2-1; TRBD1 matches at 7 bases. In germline, CDR1 is LNHDA, CDR2 SQIVND (reference sequence). The junction had 12 bases not matched to a gene; V was cut back by 4 bases and J by 6 bases. The CDR3 runs 16 residues.

The chain carries TRBV19 and TRBJ1-3; D is unresolved. Trimming shortened V by 6 bases and J by 0 bases, and 6 bases separated the two germline ends. The germline gives CDR1 LNHDA, CDR2 SQIVND (reference sequence). The CDR3 totals 13 residues. The chain's CDR3 is CASRRISGNTIYF. The CDR3 nucleotides are TGTGCCAGTAGGAGGATCTCTGGAAACACCATATATTTT.

This clonotype was seen only a few times. This chain links TRBV5-1 with TRBJ2-7, with 10 bases matching TRBD2. Trimming at V came to 5 bases and at J to 2 bases, leaving 10 bases not matched to a gene. CDR1 is SGHRS, CDR2 YFSETQ, per germline. The CDR3 has 16 residues. CDR3 coding DNA: TGCGCCAGCAGGCGGCCCGGACTAGCGGAAACCTACGAGCAGTACTTC. Encoded protein: CASRRPGLAETYEQYF.

V and J are TRBV15 and TRBJ2-3; the D gene is possibly TRBD2 (6 bases). In germline, CDR1 is LNHNV, CDR2 YYDKDF (reference sequence). Deletions cut 2 bases from V and 5 bases from J, with 14 bases between. The CDR3 is made up of 15 amino acids. The CDR3 loop reads CATSRTQNGRDTQYF. The CDR3 region has the DNA TGTGCCACCAGCAGAACTCAGAACGGGAGAGATACGCAGTATTTT.

The V and J genes are TRBV5-1 and TRBJ2-7; no firm D call. In germline, CDR1 is SGHRS, CDR2 YFSETQ. There are 15 residues in the CDR3. V lost 4 bases to trimming and J lost 2 bases, with 16 bases between them. This CDR3 reads CASSLFPGGTYEQYF. DNA for the CDR3: TGCGCCAGCAGCCTCTTTCCAGGTGGGACCTACGAGCAGTACTTC.

V and J are TRBV12-3 or TRBV12-4 and TRBJ2-2; D ambiguous. Trimming left V 6 bases short and J 8 bases short, with 10 bases between. The CDR3 runs to 12 residues. The CDR3 reads CASRAILGELFF. Here the CDR3 DNA reads TGTGCCAGCAGGGCAATATTAGGGGAGCTGTTTTTT.

This rearrangement joins TRBV12-3 or TRBV12-4 to TRBJ2-3, with TRBD2 identical over 9 bases. The CDR3 consists of 17 residues. With V trimmed by 4 bases and J by 4 bases, 12 bases remained unmatched. The CDR3 reads CASSSVAAGGPADTQYF. Here the CDR3 DNA reads TGTGCCAGCAGTTCTGTTGCGGCGGGGGGGCCAGCAGATACGCAGTATTTT.

This clonotype showed up many times. J is TRBJ1-6 and V is TRBV11-2; D gene uncertain. CDR3 length: 13 residues. V was shortened by 5 bases and J by 9 bases, with 11 bases between the two germline ends. Germline values: CDR1 SGHAT, CDR2 FQNNGV. The CDR3 region is CASSPSGVSPLHF. CDR3 coding DNA: TGTGCCAGCAGCCCAAGCGGGGTTTCACCCCTCCACTTT. The entire variable domain, with the rest obtained from reference TRBV11-2 and TRBJ1-6, is as follows: EAGVAQSPRYKIIEKRQSVAFWCNPISGHATLYWYQQILGQGPKLLIQFQNNGVVDDSQLPKDRFSAERLKGVDSTLKIQPAKLEDSAVYLCASSPSGVSPLHFGNGTRLTVT.

This clonotype was detected a few times. CDR3 nucleotide sequence: TGTGCCAGCAGTACGGGAGGCATCCATAGCAATCAGCCCCAGCATTTT. It specifies CASSTGGIHSNQPQHF. V is TRBV12-3 or TRBV12-4 and J is TRBJ1-5; no clear D gene. This CDR3 is built from 16 residues. Deletions cut 5 bases from V and 0 bases from J, with 14 bases between.

This clonotype has a handful of counts. This sequence joins TRBV18 and TRBJ1-1; the D gene is possibly TRBD1 (5 bases). Germline-derived CDR1 and CDR2 are KGHSH and LQKENI. This CDR3 region has 15 residues. V shed 2 bases and J shed 2 bases, with 12 bases lying between them. The CDR3 coding sequence is TGTGCCAGCTCACCATTTCCAGGGACTAACACTGAAGCTTTCTTT. This translates into CASSPFPGTNTEAFF.

This clonotype was seen a few times. The V call is TRBV7-8, the J call TRBJ1-2; TRBD1 aligns across 10 bases. V was clipped by 2 bases and J by 5 bases; unmatched bases: 5. The CDR3 runs to 15 residues. Germline CDR1 and CDR2: SGHVS and FQNEAQ. CDR3: CASSLSDRGPYGYTF. CDR3 sequence (DNA): TGTGCCAGCAGCTTATCCGACAGGGGGCCTTATGGCTACACCTTC.

This clonotype has just a few counts. The V call is TRBV6-2 or TRBV6-3, the J call TRBJ2-7; 12 bases are shared with TRBD1. The CDR3 is made up of 16 amino acids. J was trimmed by 7 bases and V by 2 bases; bases with no gene match: 9. Per the germline V gene, CDR1 is MNHEY and CDR2 is SVGEGT. The CDR3 region has the DNA TGTGCCAGCAGTTACCCACCGGGACAGGGGGCAGAGGAGCAGTACTTC. Residues: CASSYPPGQGAEEQYF.

This chain connects TRBV6-2 or TRBV6-3 to TRBJ2-2; 12 positions agree with TRBD2. Trimming removed 11 bases from V and 5 bases from J; junction bases left unmatched: 9. There are 15 residues in the CDR3. Germline V gene data show CDR1 as MNHEY and CDR2 as SVGEGT. The CDR3 is CAGSPSGRGTGELFF. CDR3 DNA: TGTGCCGGCTCCCCTAGCGGGAGGGGGACCGGGGAGCTGTTTTTT.

The V and J genes are TRBV7-9 and TRBJ2-5; D call uncertain. CDR1 and CDR2 from the germline V gene are SEHNR and FQNEAQ (reference sequence). V lost 2 bases, J lost 3 bases, and 10 bases lay in between. CDR3 length: 14 amino acids. CDR3 nucleotides: TGTGCCAGCAGCTTAAGTCGGGCCGAAGAGACCCAGTACTTC. Its translation is CASSLSRAEETQYF.